This T cell receptor (beta chain) was captured by sequencing in a study of Ad26.COV2.S vaccination and SARS-CoV-2 variants. Study-level findings and limits: The placebo group had lower spike-specific TCR breadth than the vaccine recipients did. Estimates derived from TCR breadth and depth analyses may have underestimated total T cell responses. Recipients of vaccine and of placebo showed similar breadth of their non-spike TCR repertoires. Reported post-vaccination CD8+ and CD4+ T cell responses to spike showed substantial breadth.

Only in-frame clones appear in the TCRdb table, and some are missing; sequencing was by immunoSEQ multiplex PCR. Altogether some 45,000 clones are present, 65% to 90% being singletons, with the ten largest covering less than 50%. A word on this clone: Its target is unknown.

The V end lost 7 bases, the J end lost 1 base, and 5 bases lay between the germline ends. CDR1 and CDR2 (germline): LNHDA, SQIVND (reference sequence). The CDR3 covers 12 residues. V gene TRBV19 combines with J gene TRBJ1-5; unclear D gene. This clonotype was obtained from a human donor who had recovered from COVID-19. Sequenced material: peripheral blood, taken after recovery from COVID-19. For the CDR3, the DNA is TGTGCCAGTACAAAAAGCAATCAGCCCCAGCATTTT. Protein: CASTKSNQPQHF.